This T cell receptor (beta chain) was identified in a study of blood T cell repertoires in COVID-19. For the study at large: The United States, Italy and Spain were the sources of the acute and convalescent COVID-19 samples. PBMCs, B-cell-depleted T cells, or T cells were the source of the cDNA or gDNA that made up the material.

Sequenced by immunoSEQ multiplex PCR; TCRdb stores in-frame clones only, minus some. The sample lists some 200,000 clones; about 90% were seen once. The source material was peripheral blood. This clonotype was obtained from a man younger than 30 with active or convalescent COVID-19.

The CDR3, as DNA: TGTGCCAGCAGTTACGTGATGACAGGGGAGCAGTACTTC. Amino acid sequence: CASSYVMTGEQYF. The chain combines TRBV6-6 with TRBJ2-7; 7 bases match TRBD1. V shed 2 bases, J shed 7 bases, and the junction held 5 bases outside the gene matches. Per the germline V gene, CDR1 is MNHNY and CDR2 is SVGAGI (reference sequence). There are 13 residues in the CDR3.